The 26 T cell receptor beta chains listed next were all sequenced from one sample in a study of cytotoxic CD8 clonotypes in ibrutinib-treated CLL. The protocol was immunoSEQ multiplex PCR, while the TCRdb copy is restricted to in-frame clones and leaves out a portion. The sample yields 85,000 or so clones, 79% seen once. The source material was PBMCs, sampled after 12 months of ibrutinib treatment. The receptors were sampled from a human donor with chronic lymphocytic leukemia.

The rearrangement joins TRBV19 to TRBJ2-4; 12 positions agree with TRBD2. Losses at the gene ends were 4 bases for V and 2 bases for J; bases not matched to a gene: 6. The CDR3 is made up of 17 amino acids. CDR1 and CDR2 (germline): LNHDA, SQIVND (reference sequence). The CDR3 coding sequence is TGTGCCAGTAGTACCCCTAGCGGGAGGGCGTCCAAAAACATTCAGTACTTC. Protein product: CASSTPSGRASKNIQYF.

The gene calls are TRBV11-3 and TRBJ2-2; tentative D call: TRBD2 (5 bases). Germline V gene data show CDR1 as SGHNT and CDR2 as YENEEA. The CDR3 consists of 11 residues. V lost 7 bases and J lost 7, with 7 bases in between. In DNA form, the CDR3 reads TGTGCCAGCACGGCGGGCGGGGAGCTGTTTTTT. Its protein product is CASTAGGELFF.

This clone was seen only a few times. The chain carries TRBV9 and TRBJ2-3; 7 nucleotides align to TRBD2. The length of the CDR3 is 17 residues. Germline V gene sequence: CDR1 SGDLS, CDR2 YYNGEE. Losses at the gene ends were 0 bases for V and 6 bases for J; bases not matched to a gene: 13. CDR3 bases: TGTGCCAGCAGCGTAGCCCCCCGCGGGAGCCCGGGCGATACGCAGTATTTT. The encoded protein is CASSVAPRGSPGDTQYF. The variable domain in full, completed from reference TRBV9 and TRBJ2-3, reads DSGVTQTPKHLITATGQRVTLRCSPRSGDLSVYWYQQSLDQGLQFLIQYYNGEERAKGNILERFSAQQFPDLHSELNLSSLELGDSALYFCASSVAPRGSPGDTQYFGPGTRLTVL.

The rearrangement uses TRBV7-2 and TRBJ2-4, with 8 bases fitting TRBD2. The CDR3 is made up of 15 amino acids. The V segment lost 5 bases and the J segment 6 bases; nucleotides outside the gene matches: 9. Germline V gene data show CDR1 as SGHTA and CDR2 as FQGNSA. CDR3 DNA sequence: TGTGCCAGCAGCGCGCACGGGGGGGCCGGAAACATTCAGTACTTC. Translated: CASSAHGGAGNIQYF.

The chain joins TRBV7-2 to TRBJ1-1, with TRBD1 identical over 7 bases. V lost 5 bases, J lost 1 base, and 7 bases stayed unmatched. CDR3 length: 15 amino acids. Germline assignment: CDR1 SGHTA and CDR2 FQGNSA. The DNA of the CDR3 is TGTGCCAGCAGCCCCCAGGGGGAGGCGAACACTGAAGCTTTCTTT. The encoded protein is CASSPQGEANTEAFF.

The CDR3 DNA is TGCGCCAGCAGCTTGGGGTCGGGGCCCTCCGGGGGGGGCTACACCTTC. This translates into CASSLGSGPSGGGYTF. The chain joins TRBV5-1 to TRBJ1-2; tentatively, D is TRBD1 (5 bases). CDR3 length equals 16 residues. V was cut by 0 bases and J by 8 bases, with 20 bases left in between. Germline values: CDR1 SGHRS, CDR2 YFSETQ.

A word on this clone: Other DNA sequences of this sample code for an identical CDR3. The V call is TRBV7-9, the J call TRBJ2-5; D call uncertain. This CDR3 is built from 12 residues. Germline assignment: CDR1 SEHNR and CDR2 FQNEAQ (reference sequence). Trimming took off 3 bases at V and 4 bases at J, with 6 bases between the two ends. CDR3 sequence (DNA): TGTGCCAGCAGCTTTCTTGGAGAGACCCAGTACTTC. This codes for CASSFLGETQYF.

V usage is TRBV28 and J usage is TRBJ1-5; tentatively, D is TRBD1 (5 bases). Trimming took off 7 bases at V and 0 bases at J, with 19 bases between the two ends. The CDR3 extends over 17 amino acids. Germline CDR1 reads MDHEN; CDR2 reads SYDVKM. This CDR3 reads CASTIWGEGYSNQPQHF. The CDR3 nucleotides are TGTGCCAGCACCATATGGGGGGAGGGTTATAGCAATCAGCCCCAGCATTTT.

V is TRBV5-1 and J is TRBJ2-1; no definite D call. The germline CDR1 and CDR2 sequences are SGHRS and YFSETQ. The CDR3 sequence is 13 residues long. With 0 bases removed from V and 6 bases from J, the gap between germline ends came to 7 bases. CDR3 nucleotides: TGCGCCAGCAGCTTGGGAGGAGTCAATGAGCAGTTCTTC. It specifies CASSLGGVNEQFF.

J is TRBJ2-1 and V is TRBV11-1, with 9 bases aligning to TRBD1. The CDR3 runs to 18 residues. Germline CDR1 SGHAT, CDR2 FQDESV (reference sequence). The V and J ends lost 3 bases and 1 base, in that order; junction bases with no gene match: 10. The CDR3 reads CASSLGYRGPLSYNEQFF. The CDR3 bases are TGTGCCAGCAGCTTGGGATACAGGGGGCCCCTATCCTACAATGAGCAGTTCTTC. Variable domain in full (rest from reference TRBV11-1 and TRBJ2-1): EAEVAQSPRYKITEKSQAVAFWCDPISGHATLYWYRQILGQGPELLVQFQDESVVDDSQLPKDRFSAERLKGVDSTLKIQPAELGDSAMYLCASSLGYRGPLSYNEQFFGPGTRLTVL.

The chain has TRBV11-3 and TRBJ2-3; perhaps D is TRBD1 or TRBD2 (5 bases each). The germline V gene encodes CDR1 SGHNT and CDR2 YENEEA. The CDR3 runs 14 residues. V lost 3 bases, J lost 2 bases, and 9 bases lay in between. The chain's CDR3 is CASSFGGYTDTQYF. The CDR3 DNA is TGTGCCAGCAGCTTTGGGGGTTACACAGATACGCAGTATTTT. The whole variable domain, remainder taken from reference TRBV11-3 and TRBJ2-3, is EAGVVQSPRYKIIEKKQPVAFWCNPISGHNTLYWYLQNLGQGPELLIRYENEEAVDDSQLPKDRFSAERLKGVDSTLKIQPAELGDSAVYLCASSFGGYTDTQYFGPGTRLTVL.

V usage is TRBV10-2 and J usage is TRBJ2-7, with 8 bases identical to TRBD2. CDR1 and CDR2 (germline): WSHSY, SAAADI. The CDR3 totals 14 residues. The J segment lost 4 bases and the V segment lost 2 bases, leaving 4 bases of the junction unmatched. CDR3 DNA: TGCGCCAGCAGTGAGCGGGGGGGCCGTTACGAGCAGTACTTC. This codes for CASSERGGRYEQYF.

This chain links TRBV15 with TRBJ2-7, with D maybe TRBD2 (6 bases). This CDR3 spans 14 amino acids. Trimming took off 2 bases at V and 0 bases at J, with 8 bases between the two ends. Germline V gene sequence: CDR1 LNHNV, CDR2 YYDKDF (reference sequence). The CDR3 DNA is TGTGCCACCAGCAGAACCGGGGGCTCCTACGAGCAGTACTTC. As protein: CATSRTGGSYEQYF. Looking up the rest from reference TRBV15 and TRBJ2-7 gives the full variable domain: DAMVIQNPRYQVTQFGKPVTLSCSQTLNHNVMYWYQQKSSQAPKLLFHYYDKDFNNEADTPDNFQSRRPNTSFCFLDIRSPGLGDTAMYLCATSRTGGSYEQYFGPGTRLTVT.

The gene calls are TRBV30 and TRBJ2-7; D remains ambiguous. The CDR3 covers 14 residues. V was pared by 1 base and J by 3 bases, with 13 bases between. Germline CDR1 reads GTSNPN; CDR2 reads SVGIG (reference sequence). The DNA for the CDR3 is TGTGCCTGGAGTGCATCCACCTTCCACTACGAGCAGTACTTC. Protein: CAWSASTFHYEQYF.

The genes are TRBV30 and TRBJ2-3; 14 bases map to TRBD2. This CDR3 has 15 residues. From germline, CDR1 is GTSNPN and CDR2 SVGIG (reference sequence). V gave up 3 bases and J gave up 2 bases; unmatched junction bases: 1. The CDR3 sequence is CAWRTSGGATDTQYF. DNA for the CDR3: TGTGCCTGGAGGACTAGCGGGGGGGCCACAGATACGCAGTATTTT.

This clone was found many times. The chain combines TRBV4-2 with TRBJ1-1; no firm D call. The ends were cut back, 2 bases at V and 7 bases at J, with 11 bases in the middle. The germline V gene has CDR1 LGHNA and CDR2 YNFKEQ. This CDR3 region has 13 residues. The CDR3 DNA follows: TGTGCCAGCAGCCAATTAACCGCTAGTGAAGCTTTCTTT. This encodes CASSQLTASEAFF.

This clone was counted a single time. The chain joins TRBV5-1 to TRBJ1-3; 10 nucleotides line up with TRBD1. CDR1 is SGHRS, CDR2 YFSETQ, per germline. The CDR3 loop spans 15 amino acids. The V and J ends lost 3 bases and 5 bases, in that order; junction bases with no gene match: 5. The CDR3 nucleotides are TGCGCCAGCAGCTCCGGGACAGGGGACCGAAACACCATATATTTT. It encodes CASSSGTGDRNTIYF.

The CDR3 bases are TGCGCCAGCAGCTTGGACCTTAGCACAGATACGCAGTATTTT. Amino acids: CASSLDLSTDTQYF. This chain connects TRBV5-1 to TRBJ2-3; D uncertain. CDR3 size: 14 residues. The V gene lost 0 bases and the J gene lost 0 bases, with 5 bases spanning the gap. Per the germline V gene, CDR1 is SGHRS and CDR2 is YFSETQ.

This sequence joins TRBV27 and TRBJ2-3; D uncertain. Looked up from germline, CDR1 is MNHEY and CDR2 is SMNVEV (reference sequence). The V end was cut by 1 base, the J end by 6 bases, with 11 bases between. The CDR3 extends over 14 amino acids. The CDR3 DNA reads as TGTGCCAGCAGTTTATTTGGGTACTCGGATACGCAGTATTTT. Residues: CASSLFGYSDTQYF.

The chain couples TRBV7-8 to TRBJ2-1; D not certain. This CDR3 spans 14 amino acids. V was trimmed by 3 bases and J by 12 bases, leaving 18 bases between them. Germline-derived CDR1 and CDR2 are SGHVS and FQNEAQ. The DNA for the CDR3 is TGTGCCAGCAGCTTTTTATTGGTGACTTGGGGGCAGTTCTTC. It codes for CASSFLLVTWGQFF.

The rearrangement uses TRBV10-3 and TRBJ2-7; 11 bases are shared with TRBD1. V gave up 6 bases and J gave up 2 bases; unmatched junction bases: 3. There are 14 residues in the CDR3. Germline V gene lookup returns CDR1 ENHRY and CDR2 SYGVKD. The CDR3: CAISVGQGAYEQYF. The CDR3 DNA sequence: TGTGCCATCAGCGTGGGACAGGGGGCCTACGAGCAGTACTTC.

The genes are TRBV9 and TRBJ2-7, with a weak D call TRBD2 (6 bases). Trimming pared 0 bases from V and 9 bases from J, leaving 16 bases between. Germline CDR1 is SGDLS and CDR2 is YYNGEE. CDR3 length equals 14 residues. The CDR3 nucleotides read TGTGCCAGCAGCGTAGGTGCGGGGTCCTGGGTGCAGTACTTC. Translating gives CASSVGAGSWVQYF. The full variable domain, rest sourced from reference TRBV9 and TRBJ2-7, is DSGVTQTPKHLITATGQRVTLRCSPRSGDLSVYWYQQSLDQGLQFLIQYYNGEERAKGNILERFSAQQFPDLHSELNLSSLELGDSALYFCASSVGAGSWVQYFGPGTRLTVT.

This clone occurred a few times. Written as DNA, the CDR3 is TGTGCCAGCAGCCCGCGACAACTTCTCACCGGGGAGCTGTTTTTT. Its translation: CASSPRQLLTGELFF. This chain uses TRBV7-9 with TRBJ2-2; D unclear. Germline CDR1 SEHNR, CDR2 FQNEAQ (reference sequence). The CDR3 covers 15 residues. Deletions cut 5 bases from V and 4 bases from J, with 14 bases between.

This chain links TRBV14 with TRBJ2-7; no clear D gene. V was clipped by 1 base and J by 2 bases, with 6 bases between them. This CDR3 contains 13 residues. Germline V gives CDR1 SGHDN, CDR2 FVKESK. The CDR3 is CASSQGRAYEQYF. CDR3 DNA sequence: TGTGCCAGCAGCCAAGGAAGGGCCTACGAGCAGTACTTC.

This chain joins TRBV6-6 and TRBJ2-7; 11 bases are a match to TRBD1. The V and J ends lost 6 bases and 3 bases, in that order; junction bases with no gene match: 4. The length of the CDR3 is 14 residues. Germline V gene data show CDR1 as MNHNY and CDR2 as SVGAGI (reference sequence). CDR3 loop: CASRRGQGVYEQYF. The CDR3 nucleotides read TGTGCCAGCAGGAGGGGACAGGGGGTCTACGAGCAGTACTTC.

The chain employs TRBV7-8 and TRBJ1-4, with 7 bases fitting TRBD1. V shed 3 bases and J 0 bases; nucleotides not matched to a gene: 7. The CDR3 spans 17 residues. From germline, CDR1 is SGHVS and CDR2 FQNEAQ. This CDR3 reads CASSLGVGTATNEKLFF. The CDR3 nucleotides are TGTGCCAGCAGCTTGGGAGTTGGGACAGCAACTAATGAAAAACTGTTTTTT.